These T cell receptor beta chains were read from a single sample in a study of cytomegalovirus exposure and HLA in healthy donors. Sequenced by immunoSEQ multiplex PCR; TCRdb stores in-frame clones only, minus some. The repertoire holds about 190,000 clones, with about 85% as singletons. Source material: PBMCs. The receptors were sampled from a man in his fifties or sixties in good health and CMV-seronegative. The CDR3 runs from the conserved cysteine through the conserved F or W. The D gene is left open where the match is weak. The listing skips clone size in some rows; elsewhere it reads once, few, many or a size class.

.	13	.	TRBV5-6	TRBJ2-7	CASSGRGTYEQYF	TGTGCCAGCAGCGGGCGGGGCACCTACGAGCAGTACTTC
.	14	TRBD1	TRBV19	TRBJ1-1	CASSVQGANTEAFF	TGTGCCAGTAGTGTACAGGGGGCGAACACTGAAGCTTTCTTT
.	13	TRBD1	TRBV10-2	TRBJ1-2	CASSRDRVWGYTF	TGCGCCAGCAGTCGCGACAGGGTCTGGGGCTACACCTTC
.	11	.	TRBV29-1	TRBJ2-5	CSVLRGQEQYF	TGCAGCGTCCTTAGAGGGCAGGAGCAGTACTTC
.	17	.	TRBV25-1	TRBJ2-7	CASSEYIKGGVGYEQYF	TGTGCCAGCAGTGAATATATTAAGGGGGGGGTGGGCTACGAGCAGTACTTC
.	15	.	TRBV7-9	TRBJ1-3	CASGGGRLSGNTIYF	TGTGCCAGTGGGGGGGGGAGACTCTCTGGAAACACCATATATTTT
.	17	.	TRBV10-3	TRBJ1-2	CAISEWGVSKAGYGYTF	TGTGCCATCAGTGAGTGGGGGGTGAGCAAGGCGGGCTATGGCTACACCTTC
.	16	TRBD2	TRBV7-2	TRBJ2-1	CASSSEALAGGLEQFF	TGTGCCAGCAGCTCCGAGGCACTAGCGGGGGGGCTTGAGCAGTTCTTC
few	15	.	TRBV9	TRBJ1-5	CASSVGWQNNQPQHF	TGTGCCAGCAGCGTAGGCTGGCAGAACAATCAGCCCCAGCATTTT
.	12	.	TRBV29-1	TRBJ1-2	CSVEDGGDGYTF	TGCAGCGTTGAAGATGGCGGGGACGGCTACACCTTC
.	13	.	TRBV29-1	TRBJ2-2	CSVGGQHTGELFF	TGCAGCGTAGGAGGGCAGCACACCGGGGAGCTGTTTTTT
.	15	TRBD1	TRBV2	TRBJ2-7	CASSTNRGSGYEQYF	TGTGCCAGCAGTACTAACAGGGGTAGTGGCTACGAGCAGTACTTC
once	19	TRBD2	TRBV5-8	TRBJ2-1	CASSLAWIILTSGDNEQFF	TGTGCCAGCAGCCTAGCTTGGATCATTTTAACTAGCGGGGACAATGAGCAGTTCTTC
.	14	TRBD1	TRBV2	TRBJ1-5	CASSGGTGRDAQHF	TGTGCCAGCAGTGGTGGGACAGGTCGGGATGCCCAGCATTTT
.	18	TRBD1	TRBV7-6	TRBJ2-2	CASSPLQGGTRNTGELFF	TGTGCCAGCAGCCCGCTTCAAGGGGGCACGAGGAACACCGGGGAGCTGTTTTTT
few	14	TRBD1	TRBV7-2	TRBJ1-2	CASREQGGNYGYTF	TGTGCCAGCAGGGAACAGGGGGGTAACTATGGCTACACCTTC
.	13	.	TRBV5-4	TRBJ2-5	CASSMAGQETQYF	TGTGCCAGCAGTATGGCAGGTCAAGAGACCCAGTACTTC
.	14	.	TRBV29-1	TRBJ1-5	CSVLTGHSNQPQHF	TGCAGCGTGCTTACGGGACACAGCAATCAGCCCCAGCATTTT
.	13	TRBD2	TRBV29-1	TRBJ2-5	CSVELGGLETQYF	TGCAGCGTTGAACTGGGGGGGTTAGAGACCCAGTACTTC
.	15	TRBD1	TRBV7-9	TRBJ2-7	CASSLDWTGGREQYF	TGTGCCAGCAGCTTAGACTGGACAGGGGGCCGCGAGCAGTACTTC
once	14	TRBD1	TRBV13	TRBJ2-7	CASKGQVDSYEQYF	TGTGCCAGCAAAGGACAGGTCGACTCCTACGAGCAGTACTTC
.	14	.	TRBV5-8	TRBJ1-5	CASSLESGQRPQHF	TGTGCCAGCAGCTTGGAGTCTGGCCAGCGGCCCCAGCATTTT
.	15	TRBD2	TRBV19	TRBJ2-1	CATETSGDLYNEQFF	TGTGCCACCGAGACTAGCGGGGACCTCTACAATGAGCAGTTCTTC
few	15	.	TRBV30	TRBJ1-6	CAWSVASTDNSPLHF	TGTGCCTGGAGTGTAGCGTCCACTGATAATTCACCCCTCCACTTT
.	18	.	TRBV18	TRBJ1-2	CASSPPGSQRRSNYGYTF	TGTGCCAGCTCACCCCCGGGGTCCCAGAGGCGTTCTAACTATGGCTACACCTTC
.	14	.	TRBV4-1	TRBJ2-7	CASSQNRDFREQYF	TGCGCCAGCAGCCAAAACCGGGACTTCCGCGAGCAGTACTTC
few	14	.	TRBV29-1	TRBJ2-2	CSVRAGGYTGELFF	TGCAGCGTACGCGCAGGGGGGTACACCGGGGAGCTGTTTTTT
.	16	.	TRBV5-1	TRBJ1-5	CASSPTGGSGNQPQHF	TGCGCCAGCAGTCCAACGGGGGGATCAGGAAATCAGCCCCAGCATTTT
.	14	.	TRBV27	TRBJ1-5	CAISGSSGGQPQHF	TGTGCCATTTCGGGATCCTCGGGCGGTCAGCCCCAGCATTTT
.	17	.	TRBV5-1	TRBJ1-1	CASSLGAQALMNTEAFF	TGCGCCAGCAGCTTGGGGGCACAGGCCCTCATGAACACTGAAGCTTTCTTT
.	13	.	TRBV6-4	TRBJ1-1	CASRAQGGTEAFF	TGTGCCAGCAGGGCGCAAGGGGGAACTGAAGCTTTCTTT
.	15	TRBD1	TRBV6-6	TRBJ2-1	CASTPQDRVSNEQFF	TGTGCCAGCACCCCACAAGACAGGGTTTCGAATGAGCAGTTCTTC
.	14	TRBD1	TRBV19	TRBJ2-7	CASSAGTGSYEQYF	TGTGCCAGTAGTGCCGGGACAGGGTCCTACGAGCAGTACTTC
.	16	.	TRBV10-3	TRBJ1-1	CAISGSGTSMNTEAFF	TGTGCCATCAGTGGCTCCGGGACAAGCATGAACACTGAAGCTTTCTTT